What follows are 30 T cell receptor beta chains derived from one specimen sequenced in a study of blood T cell repertoires in COVID-19. Libraries were prepared by immunoSEQ multiplex PCR; TCRdb keeps only in-frame clonotypes and omits some of them. Counted here are over 150,000 clones, 80% to 90% occurring once; the ten biggest clones make up about 12%. Sequencing input: PBMCs or T cells enriched from blood (not recorded which). The receptors were gathered from a man in his forties or fifties who had recovered from COVID-19.

The rearrangement joins TRBV2 to TRBJ2-2; TRBD2 aligns across 8 bases. This CDR3 region has 15 residues. The germline CDR1 and CDR2 sequences are SNHLY and FYNNEI. V was pared by 7 bases and J by 6 bases, with 10 bases of the junction left unmatched. In DNA, the CDR3 is TGTGCCAGCAATGGAGGTAGCGGGGTTTCCGGGGAGCTGTTTTTT. It codes for CASNGGSGVSGELFF.

In its sample, this clone was seen a few times. V gene TRBV18 combines with J gene TRBJ1-1; perhaps TRBD1 as D (5 bases). This CDR3 comprises 14 residues. V lost 2 bases and J 5 bases, leaving 12 bases between the germline ends. In germline, CDR1 is KGHSH, CDR2 LQKENI. CDR3 protein: CASSPYGGDTEAFF. CDR3 nucleotide sequence: TGTGCCAGCTCACCATACGGGGGGGATACTGAAGCTTTCTTT.

The sample holds one count of this clone. The rearrangement joins TRBV28 to TRBJ2-5; 10 bases map to TRBD2. Germline CDR1 and CDR2: MDHEN and SYDVKM. This CDR3 is built from 16 residues. V lost 4 bases and J lost 5; bases outside the gene matches: 10. The CDR3 DNA is TGTGCCAGCAGTTCGCGACTAGCGGGCCGGGGGGAGACCCAGTACTTC. Translating gives CASSSRLAGRGETQYF.

This clone occurred once. The V and J genes are TRBV6-2 or TRBV6-3 and TRBJ1-6; a possible D gene is TRBD1 (5 bases). Trimming took off 5 bases at V and 9 bases at J, with 14 bases between the two ends. CDR3 length: 14 amino acids. Germline V CDR1 and CDR2: MNHEY, SVGEGT. The CDR3 coding sequence is TGTGCCAGCAGTCGGGACTCCCGGCGTTCACCCCTCCACTTT. This codes for CASSRDSRRSPLHF.

V usage is TRBV28 and J usage is TRBJ2-6, with 7 positions matching TRBD1. The CDR3 consists of 15 residues. From germline, CDR1 is MDHEN and CDR2 SYDVKM. Losses at the gene ends were 5 bases for V and 0 bases for J; bases not matched to a gene: 1. The CDR3 nucleotides are TGTGCCAGCAGTCCAGGGGGCTCTGGGGCCAACGTCCTGACTTTC. The encoded protein is CASSPGGSGANVLTF.

The chain uses TRBV4-1 and TRBJ2-2; D may be TRBD2 (5 bases). V was cut by 1 base and J by 4 bases, with 16 bases left in between. The CDR3 has 17 residues. Germline assignment: CDR1 MGHRA and CDR2 YSYEKL. In nucleotides, the CDR3 is TGCGCCAGCAGCCAAGGAACGAGGGCCCGGACCACCGGGGAGCTGTTTTTT. This codes for CASSQGTRARTTGELFF.

This clone was observed a few times. The rearrangement joins TRBV27 to TRBJ1-6, with TRBD1 identical over 9 bases. Germline CDR1 is MNHEY and CDR2 is SMNVEV (reference sequence). CDR3 size: 17 residues. V was clipped by 5 bases and J by 8 bases; unmatched bases: 13. CDR3 region: CASSRRQGGSLDSPLHF. CDR3 in DNA: TGTGCCAGCAGTCGTAGACAGGGGGGAAGTCTGGATTCACCCCTCCACTTT.

CDR3 in amino acids: CASSTIDRGRVNGYTF. The CDR3 coding sequence is TGTGCCAGCAGTACGATAGACAGGGGGCGCGTCAATGGCTACACCTTC. This chain links TRBV6-2 or TRBV6-3 with TRBJ1-2, with TRBD1 matching over 10 bases. V lost 5 bases, J lost 6 bases, and 12 bases stayed unmatched. The germline gives CDR1 MNHEY, CDR2 SVGEGT. The CDR3 is 16 amino acids.

This chain uses TRBV24-1 with TRBJ2-1; possible D gene TRBD1, 5 bases. The CDR3 is 16 residues long. CDR1 is KGHDR and CDR2 is SFDVKD in the germline V gene. The germline V and J ends were trimmed by 2 bases and 3 bases, with 13 bases remaining between them. The CDR3 spells CATSDSDGGHYNEQFF. CDR3 nucleotides: TGTGCCACCAGTGATTCCGACGGCGGACACTACAATGAGCAGTTCTTC.

The chain employs TRBV7-2 and TRBJ1-2; a possible D gene is TRBD1 (6 bases). V was pared by 4 bases and J by 4 bases, with 16 bases between. Germline-derived CDR1 and CDR2 are SGHTA and FQGNSA. This CDR3 comprises 15 residues. The CDR3 DNA reads as TGTGCCAGCAGCTGGGACACCAACCGGCGCTATGGCTACACCTTC. Protein product: CASSWDTNRRYGYTF.

V usage is TRBV7-2 and J usage is TRBJ2-2; 9 bases are a match to TRBD1. The germline CDR1 and CDR2 sequences are SGHTA and FQGNSA. The CDR3 consists of 16 residues. The V segment lost 5 bases and the J segment 4 bases; nucleotides outside the gene matches: 8. The CDR3 is CASSSPGQGVTGELFF. The CDR3 region has the DNA TGTGCCAGCAGCAGCCCGGGACAGGGAGTCACCGGGGAGCTGTTTTTT.

The chain has TRBV5-1 and TRBJ2-1, with 7 bases fitting TRBD2. CDR1 SGHRS and CDR2 YFSETQ come from the germline V gene. This CDR3 is built from 15 residues. Trimming took 1 base from V and 1 from J; bases not matched to a gene: 2. CDR3 sequence reads: CASSLWDYSYNEQFF. In nucleotides, the CDR3 is TGCGCCAGCAGCTTGTGGGACTATTCCTACAATGAGCAGTTCTTC.

J is TRBJ2-3 and V is TRBV19; 10 positions match TRBD1. The CDR3 covers 16 residues. Germline CDR1 reads LNHDA; CDR2 reads SQIVND (reference sequence). The V segment lost 5 bases and the J segment 3 bases; nucleotides outside the gene matches: 8. CDR3: CASSVRQGARTDTQYF. CDR3 sequence (DNA): TGTGCCAGTAGTGTAAGACAGGGGGCGCGGACAGATACGCAGTATTTT. Based on the CDR3 plus reference TRBV19 and TRBJ2-3, the full variable domain is DGGITQSPKYLFRKEGQNVTLSCEQNLNHDAMYWYRQDPGQGLRLIYYSQIVNDFQKGDIAEGYSVSREKKESFPLTVTSAQKNPTAFYLCASSVRQGARTDTQYFGPGTRLTVL.

The chain recombines TRBV7-2 with TRBJ2-1; D might be TRBD2 (5 bases). CDR1 SGHTA and CDR2 FQGNSA come from the germline V gene. Trimming shortened V by 2 bases and J by 1 base, and 15 bases separated the two germline ends. This CDR3 has 17 residues. The CDR3 nucleotides read TGTGCCAGCAGCTTACTGCCCGGACTTCAATCCTACAATGAGCAGTTCTTC. Residues: CASSLLPGLQSYNEQFF.

This clone was counted once. The chain carries TRBV9 and TRBJ1-2, with 7 bases identical to TRBD1. The V gene end was trimmed by 3 bases and the J gene end by 2 bases; junction bases not matched to a gene: 4. Germline assignment: CDR1 SGDLS and CDR2 YYNGEE. The CDR3 contains 14 residues. CDR3 residues: CASSADRLNYGYTF. The CDR3 DNA reads as TGTGCCAGCAGCGCGGACAGGCTAAACTATGGCTACACCTTC. The full variable domain, its missing parts supplied by reference TRBV9 and TRBJ1-2, is DSGVTQTPKHLITATGQRVTLRCSPRSGDLSVYWYQQSLDQGLQFLIQYYNGEERAKGNILERFSAQQFPDLHSELNLSSLELGDSALYFCASSADRLNYGYTFGSGTRLTVV.

The J gene is TRBJ1-5, the V gene TRBV4-3; TRBD1 agrees at 8 bases. The CDR3 covers 15 residues. Germline V gene data show CDR1 as LGHNA and CDR2 as YSLEER. Germline trimming cut 4 bases from V and 6 bases from J; bases unmatched to any gene: 8. The CDR3 DNA reads TGCGCCAGCAGCCGGACAGGGAATATCGGTCAGCCCCAGCATTTT. This codes for CASSRTGNIGQPQHF.

CDR3: CASSLLSGGNTIYF. CDR3 DNA: TGTGCCAGCAGTTTGCTTTCGGGGGGAAACACCATATATTTT. The rearrangement joins TRBV28 to TRBJ1-3; no firm D call. Germline V gives CDR1 MDHEN, CDR2 SYDVKM. The V end lost 3 bases, the J end lost 4 bases, and 10 bases lay between the germline ends. The CDR3 consists of 14 residues.

The chain combines TRBV6-5 with TRBJ1-3; 9 positions match TRBD1. Germline V gene lookup returns CDR1 MNHEY and CDR2 SVGAGI. J lost 4 bases, V lost 6 bases, and 4 bases had no gene match. The CDR3 is 14 amino acids. CDR3 nucleotide sequence: TGTGCCAGCAGCCCCGGGACAGGGGGAAACACCATATATTTT. It specifies CASSPGTGGNTIYF.

V and J are TRBV6-5 and TRBJ2-4; 12 bases agree with TRBD2. The trim removed 4 bases at V and 6 bases at J, leaving 7 bases unmatched. Germline CDR1 MNHEY, CDR2 SVGAGI. This CDR3 has 16 residues. CDR3 DNA: TGTGCCAGCAGTTCGCTAGCGGGAGGGCCCTCAAACATTCAGTACTTC. As protein: CASSSLAGGPSNIQYF.

The chain has TRBV6-5 and TRBJ2-5, with 8 nucleotides matching TRBD2. The CDR3 is 15 amino acids. Germline CDR1 reads MNHEY; CDR2 reads SVGAGI. Germline trimming cut 2 bases from V and 7 bases from J; bases unmatched to any gene: 9. The CDR3 reads CASSYGGAGVVTQYF. CDR3 DNA: TGTGCCAGCAGTTACGGTGGAGCGGGAGTGGTGACCCAGTACTTC.

This clone was detected a few times. The V gene is TRBV18, the J gene TRBJ1-1; a possible D gene is TRBD1 (6 bases). This CDR3 contains 15 residues. The V end lost 2 bases, the J end lost 3 bases, and 13 bases lay between the germline ends. Germline V gene lookup returns CDR1 KGHSH and CDR2 LQKENI. CDR3 sequence (DNA): TGTGCCAGCTCACCAAAGGCAGGGGTTGACACTGAAGCTTTCTTT. Amino acid sequence: CASSPKAGVDTEAFF.

J is TRBJ2-3 and V is TRBV6-4; 11 positions match TRBD2. The CDR3 is 15 residues long. The V and J ends lost 6 bases and 3 bases, in that order; junction bases with no gene match: 5. Germline CDR1 MRHNA, CDR2 SNTAGT. CDR3 nucleotide sequence: TGTGCCAGCAGCGAAATAGCGGGAGGGACAGATACGCAGTATTTT. Translated, it gives CASSEIAGGTDTQYF.

This chain joins TRBV19 and TRBJ2-1; tentative D call: TRBD1 (7 bases). Germline CDR1 reads LNHDA; CDR2 reads SQIVND (reference sequence). This CDR3 region has 14 residues. V was pared by 4 bases and J by 6 bases, with 13 bases between. CDR3 in DNA: TGTGCCAGTAGTACCGGGGGACAGATCAATGAGCAGTTCTTC. Its protein product is CASSTGGQINEQFF.

The chain carries TRBV29-1 and TRBJ1-1; D not resolved. From germline, CDR1 is SQVTM and CDR2 ANQGSEA. This CDR3 has 14 residues. V lost 0 bases, J lost 6 bases, and 14 bases lay in between. CDR3 sequence (DNA): TGCAGCGTTGAAGATTCGGGAGTAGGCGCTGAAGCTTTCTTT. It yields the protein CSVEDSGVGAEAFF.

CDR3 loop: CSVGTAFYGYTF. Here the CDR3 DNA reads TGCAGCGTCGGTACAGCCTTCTATGGCTACACCTTC. The rearrangement links TRBV29-1 to TRBJ1-2, with D unclear. The CDR3 consists of 12 residues. V was pared by 6 bases and J by 4 bases, with 12 bases between. Per germline, CDR1 SQVTM and CDR2 ANQGSEA.

The table lists this clone with a count of one. The V call is TRBV6-1, the J call TRBJ1-1; D is possibly TRBD1 (5 bases). From germline, CDR1 is MNHNS and CDR2 SASEGT. V lost 4 bases, J lost 1 base, and 10 bases lay in between. The CDR3 is made up of 14 amino acids. CDR3 region: CASSVGGGNTEAFF. In nucleotides, the CDR3 is TGTGCCAGCAGTGTGGGGGGTGGGAACACTGAAGCTTTCTTT.

The chain is built from TRBV4-2 and TRBJ1-2; 8 nucleotides match TRBD1. The CDR3 loop spans 19 amino acids. Germline V gene sequence: CDR1 LGHNA, CDR2 YNFKEQ. The J segment lost 0 bases and the V segment lost 4 bases, leaving 16 bases of the junction unmatched. The CDR3 DNA reads as TGTGCCAGCAGCCTTCCCTTGGGGCAGGGGGCACGGGCTAACTATGGCTACACCTTC. It is translated as CASSLPLGQGARANYGYTF.

V and J are TRBV24-1 and TRBJ1-5; D may be TRBD1 (6 bases). Germline CDR1 KGHDR, CDR2 SFDVKD. Trimming removed 4 bases at V and 4 bases at J, with 13 bases between. The CDR3 has 15 amino acids. The CDR3 nucleotides are TGTGCCACCAGTGACCGCCGGGACATTAATCAGCCCCAGCATTTT. This translates into CATSDRRDINQPQHF.

V gene TRBV11-3 combines with J gene TRBJ2-3; perhaps TRBD1 as D (5 bases). Looked up from germline, CDR1 is SGHNT and CDR2 is YENEEA. This CDR3 spans 14 amino acids. Trimming took 5 bases from V and 5 from J, leaving 14 bases between them. DNA for the CDR3: TGTGCCAGCAGCGACAGCAACACTGGAGATACGCAGTATTTT. Translated, it gives CASSDSNTGDTQYF. The full variable domain, its missing parts supplied by reference TRBV11-3 and TRBJ2-3, is EAGVVQSPRYKIIEKKQPVAFWCNPISGHNTLYWYLQNLGQGPELLIRYENEEAVDDSQLPKDRFSAERLKGVDSTLKIQPAELGDSAVYLCASSDSNTGDTQYFGPGTRLTVL.

The V call is TRBV3-1 (or the pseudogene TRBV3-2), the J call TRBJ2-2; 7 bases line up with TRBD1. After removal of 8 bases from V and 7 bases from J, the junction contained 10 bases not matched to a gene. The CDR3 covers 14 residues. CDR1 is LGHDT, CDR2 YNNKEL, per germline (reference sequence). CDR3 sequence (DNA): TGTGCCAGCTTGCGAAGGGGGCACGACGGGGAGCTGTTTTTT. This encodes CASLRRGHDGELFF.